The present T cell receptor (beta chain) was sequenced within a study of OX40 agonist ivuxolimab in advanced cancers. The overall study: Averaging roughly 60 years in age, with a range of about 23 to 85, the cohort was 65% to 85% male. The study reported partial responses in three patients: one hepatocellular carcinoma, two cutaneous melanoma. The study, taken as a whole, reports: CD4+ and CD8+ blood T cells expanded clonally by week 6 at 0.1 to 3.0 mg/kg.

To note about this clone: Its antigen remains unknown.

The CDR3 runs to 12 residues. Trimming shortened V by 1 base and J by 11 bases, and 11 bases separated the two germline ends. Germline V lookup: CDR1 LGHNT, CDR2 FRNRAP. The repertoire was sequenced with immunoSEQ multiplex PCR; TCRdb's copy has only in-frame clones and lacks some. Here the sample spans tens of thousands of clones, around four fifths being singletons. The specimen comprised CD4+ or CD8+ T cells sorted from blood, sampled in a trial of the OX40 agonist ivuxolimab. The TCR comes from an adult with an advanced solid tumor such as melanoma, head and neck, liver or kidney cancer. The chain joins TRBV12-5 to TRBJ1-1, with unresolved D. CDR3 in amino acids: CASGLDGLQAFF. The CDR3 DNA reads TGTGCTAGTGGTTTGGATGGCCTTCAGGCTTTCTTT.